What follows is one T cell receptor beta chain and its context. Profiling relied on immunoSEQ multiplex PCR, and the TCRdb table lists in-frame clones only, not all of them. The data show around 25,000 clones, with 50% to 80% seen just once and around 5% held by the top ten. The record originates from a study of tumor-infiltrating lymphocytes in localized non-small cell lung cancer. The germline V gene encodes CDR1 SGHTA and CDR2 FQGTGA. Trimming took off 1 base at V and 5 bases at J, with 5 bases between the two ends. The CDR3 spans 13 residues. The chain combines TRBV7-3 with TRBJ2-2; D not certain. The sequence was collected from a human donor with non-small cell lung cancer. The sequenced sample consisted of lung tumor tissue. CDR3 sequence (DNA): TGTGCCAGCAGCTTAAGCGGTACCGGGGAGCTGTTTTTT. It translates to CASSLSGTGELFF.